A selection of T cell receptor beta chains follows, all from one sample in a study of T-cell memory formation after mild COVID-19. Each CDR3 protein is one row after TCRdb ran MiXCR on the 5' RACE reads. Of some 340,000 distinct CDR3 sequences listed, roughly 13% are singletons. What was sequenced was PBMCs or a T cell subset sorted from them (not recorded which). These receptors were obtained from a man younger than 35 who had mild COVID-19 (a few samples of this study predate the infection). Cell type and time point are not known. The CDR3 runs from the conserved cysteine through the conserved F or W. A D gene is named only where the DNA matches it firmly. Not all rows give a size; the values are once, few, many and, for expanded clones, a class.

d_call: NA; j_call: TRBJ1-5; clone_size: NA; v_call: TRBV4-3; cdr3_nt: TGCGCCAGCAGCCAAGAGGGGGGTATTGCTCAGCCCCAGCATTTT; cdr3_aa: CASSQEGGIAQPQHF
d_call: TRBD2; j_call: TRBJ2-1; clone_size: NA; v_call: TRBV11-2; cdr3_nt: TGTGCCAGCAGCTTAGACGGCGGGGGGCCCTACAATGAGCAGTTCTTC; cdr3_aa: CASSLDGGGPYNEQFF
d_call: NA; j_call: TRBJ2-2; clone_size: few; v_call: TRBV9; cdr3_nt: TGTGCCAGCAGCGTACAGAGCACCCTCAGCGGGGAGCTGTTTTTT; cdr3_aa: CASSVQSTLSGELFF
d_call: NA; j_call: TRBJ2-3; clone_size: NA; v_call: TRBV24-1; cdr3_nt: TGTGCCACCAGTGATCCCCCCTTAGAGGGTTACACAGATACGCAGTATTTT; cdr3_aa: CATSDPPLEGYTDTQYF
d_call: TRBD1; j_call: TRBJ1-6; clone_size: NA; v_call: TRBV3-1; cdr3_nt: TGTGCCAGCACCCCACGCGGACAGGATAATTCACCCCTCCACTTT; cdr3_aa: CASTPRGQDNSPLHF
d_call: NA; j_call: TRBJ2-4; clone_size: NA; v_call: TRBV5-6; cdr3_nt: TGTGCCAGCAGCTTACTGGCAGGGCAGGGTCTAGCCAAAAACATTCAGTACTTC; cdr3_aa: CASSLLAGQGLAKNIQYF
d_call: TRBD1; j_call: TRBJ1-2; clone_size: NA; v_call: TRBV11-2; cdr3_nt: TGTGCCAGCAGCTTGACAGGGGAGGGATATGGCTACACCTTC; cdr3_aa: CASSLTGEGYGYTF
d_call: TRBD1; j_call: TRBJ2-7; clone_size: few; v_call: TRBV4-3; cdr3_nt: TGCGCCAGCAGCCAAGAGAGTGCGGGCAGGGACAGGGGGTCCTACGAGCAGTACTTC; cdr3_aa: CASSQESAGRDRGSYEQYF
d_call: NA; j_call: TRBJ2-3; clone_size: few; v_call: TRBV7-9; cdr3_nt: TGTGCCAGCAGCTTATCCGGGTTCTTTAGCACAGATACGCAGTATTTT; cdr3_aa: CASSLSGFFSTDTQYF
d_call: NA; j_call: TRBJ1-4; clone_size: NA; v_call: TRBV5-5; cdr3_nt: TGTGCCAGCAGCTTGAGGGTGGCGGGGAATGAAAAACTGTTTTTT; cdr3_aa: CASSLRVAGNEKLFF
d_call: NA; j_call: TRBJ2-1; clone_size: many; v_call: TRBV6-2/TRBV6-3; cdr3_nt: TGTGCCAGCGGCATCAATGAGCAGTTCTTC; cdr3_aa: CASGINEQFF
d_call: NA; j_call: TRBJ2-5; clone_size: many; v_call: TRBV7-2; cdr3_nt: TGTGCCAGCAGCTTTCCGACAGGTCGGGTGGAGACCCAGTACTTC; cdr3_aa: CASSFPTGRVETQYF
d_call: TRBD1; j_call: TRBJ2-1; clone_size: many; v_call: TRBV6-6; cdr3_nt: TGTGCCAGCAGCCCCTTTATATATAGGATTTCGGGCAGGGGGTCTAATGAGCAGTTCTTC; cdr3_aa: CASSPFIYRISGRGSNEQFF
d_call: NA; j_call: TRBJ2-3; clone_size: few; v_call: TRBV7-2; cdr3_nt: TGTGCCAGCTATAGGACTATCAGCACAGATACGCAGTATTTT; cdr3_aa: CASYRTISTDTQYF
d_call: NA; j_call: TRBJ2-7; clone_size: NA; v_call: TRBV4-1; cdr3_nt: TGCGCCAGCAGCCAAGGGGCGTTCTCCTACGAGCAGTACTTC; cdr3_aa: CASSQGAFSYEQYF